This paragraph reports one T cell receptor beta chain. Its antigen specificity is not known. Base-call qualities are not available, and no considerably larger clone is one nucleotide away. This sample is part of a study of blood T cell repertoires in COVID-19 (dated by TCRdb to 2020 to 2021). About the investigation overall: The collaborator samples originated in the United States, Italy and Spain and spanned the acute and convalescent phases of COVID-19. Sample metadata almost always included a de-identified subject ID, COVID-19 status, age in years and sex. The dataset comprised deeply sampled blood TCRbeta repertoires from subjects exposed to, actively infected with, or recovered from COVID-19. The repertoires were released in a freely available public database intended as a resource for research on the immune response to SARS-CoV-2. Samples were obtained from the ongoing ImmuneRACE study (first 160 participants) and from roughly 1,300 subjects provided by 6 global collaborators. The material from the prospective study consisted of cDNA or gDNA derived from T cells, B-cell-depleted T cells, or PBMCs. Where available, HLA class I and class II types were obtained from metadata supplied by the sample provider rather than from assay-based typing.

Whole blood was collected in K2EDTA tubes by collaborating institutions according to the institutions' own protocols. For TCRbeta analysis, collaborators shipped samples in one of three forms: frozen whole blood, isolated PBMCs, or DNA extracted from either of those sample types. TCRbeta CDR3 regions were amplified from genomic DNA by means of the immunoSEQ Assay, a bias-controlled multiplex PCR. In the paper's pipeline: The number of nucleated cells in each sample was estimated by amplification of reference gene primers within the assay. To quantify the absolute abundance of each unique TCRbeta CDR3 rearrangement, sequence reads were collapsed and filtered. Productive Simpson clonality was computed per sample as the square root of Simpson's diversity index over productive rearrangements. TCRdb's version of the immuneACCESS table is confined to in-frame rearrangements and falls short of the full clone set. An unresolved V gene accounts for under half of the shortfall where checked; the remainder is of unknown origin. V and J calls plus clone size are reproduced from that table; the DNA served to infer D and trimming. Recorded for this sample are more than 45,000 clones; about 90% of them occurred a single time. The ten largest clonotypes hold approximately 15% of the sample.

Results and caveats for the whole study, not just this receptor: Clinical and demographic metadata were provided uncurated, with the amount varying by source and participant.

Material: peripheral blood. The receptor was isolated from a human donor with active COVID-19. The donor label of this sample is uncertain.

At the DNA level, the sequence is TGTGCCAGTAGCAGGGGGACCTATGGCTACACCTTC. This translates into CASSRGTYGYTF. Rearrangement joined TRBV19 to TRBJ1-2; 7 nucleotides in the junction match TRBD1. The CDR3 spans 12 residues, from the cysteine through the phenylalanine. Of all the DNA, just the CDR3 is kept, 36 bases in frame from base 1. From the germline V gene (reference sequence), CDR1 is LNHDA and CDR2 is SQIVND. Trimming accounts for 6 bases at V and 4 bases at J, while the number of junction bases matched to no gene is 2. Full variable domain (CDR3 extended with the reference TRBV19 and TRBJ1-2 proteins): DGGITQSPKYLFRKEGQNVTLSCEQNLNHDAMYWYRQDPGQGLRLIYYSQIVNDFQKGDIAEGYSVSREKKESFPLTVTSAQKNPTAFYLCASSRGTYGYTFGSGTRLTVV.